The rows below give T cell receptor beta chains drawn from one sample of a study of blood T cell repertoires in COVID-19. Measured with immunoSEQ multiplex PCR; TCRdb has only the in-frame clones, and not every one. The table records some 150,000 clones, 80% of them present only once. The sequenced material came from peripheral blood. The receptors originated from a man aged 60 to 75 with acute or convalescent COVID-19. Both conserved end residues are part of each CDR3. The order of the fields is J gene, V gene, clone size, D gene, CDR3 DNA, CDR3 protein. The D gene is left open where the match is weak. Clone sizes are given selectively: once, few, many, or a class where the clone is expanded.

j_gene: TRBJ1-2; v_gene: TRBV7-2; abundance: NA; d_gene: NA; CDR3nt: TGTGCCAGCAGCTTCGGCGGGGGGATGGTCTATGGCTACACCTTC; CDR3aa: CASSFGGGMVYGYTF
j_gene: TRBJ1-5; v_gene: TRBV18; abundance: NA; d_gene: NA; CDR3nt: TGTGCCAGCTCCCTAGGAGGAAGCAATCAGCCCCAGCATTTT; CDR3aa: CASSLGGSNQPQHF
j_gene: TRBJ2-5; v_gene: TRBV2; abundance: NA; d_gene: TRBD1; CDR3nt: TGTGCCAGCAGCAGGGGGCGGATAGAAGGCCAAGAGGGCCAGTACTTC; CDR3aa: CASSRGRIEGQEGQYF
j_gene: TRBJ1-2; v_gene: TRBV14; abundance: NA; d_gene: TRBD1; CDR3nt: TGTGCCAGCAGCCAGGGACAGGGATATGGCTACACCTTC; CDR3aa: CASSQGQGYGYTF
j_gene: TRBJ2-3; v_gene: TRBV5-4; abundance: once; d_gene: TRBD2; CDR3nt: TGTGCCAGCAGCTCCTGGCGGGAGCTCACAGATACGCAGTATTTT; CDR3aa: CASSSWRELTDTQYF
j_gene: TRBJ2-7; v_gene: TRBV11-2; abundance: NA; d_gene: TRBD1; CDR3nt: TGTGCCAGCAGCCTAGGGACAGAATACGAGCAGTACTTC; CDR3aa: CASSLGTEYEQYF
j_gene: TRBJ2-7; v_gene: TRBV6-5; abundance: NA; d_gene: TRBD2; CDR3nt: TGTGCCAGCCTACCGGAGGGACTAGCGGGGAGCGAGCAGTACTTC; CDR3aa: CASLPEGLAGSEQYF
j_gene: TRBJ2-5; v_gene: TRBV28; abundance: NA; d_gene: NA; CDR3nt: TGTGCCAGCAGTTTAGGGACACCTATCCAAGAGACCCAGTACTTC; CDR3aa: CASSLGTPIQETQYF
j_gene: TRBJ2-7; v_gene: TRBV21-1; abundance: few; d_gene: NA; CDR3nt: TGTGCCAGCAGCAGGCGGGACCGCCTCTCCTACGAGCAGTACTTC; CDR3aa: CASSRRDRLSYEQYF
j_gene: TRBJ2-1; v_gene: TRBV2; abundance: NA; d_gene: NA; CDR3nt: TGTGCCAGCAGTGAGACTCGCAATGAGCAGTTCTTC; CDR3aa: CASSETRNEQFF
j_gene: TRBJ2-7; v_gene: TRBV9; abundance: few; d_gene: NA; CDR3nt: TGTGCCAGCAGCCAAGGTGGGGCGGCCTCCTACGAGCAGTACTTC; CDR3aa: CASSQGGAASYEQYF
j_gene: TRBJ2-3; v_gene: TRBV10-3; abundance: NA; d_gene: TRBD2; CDR3nt: TGTGCCATCAGTGATAGCGGGTCGACGGATACGCAGTATTTT; CDR3aa: CAISDSGSTDTQYF
j_gene: TRBJ2-1; v_gene: TRBV6-5; abundance: NA; d_gene: TRBD2; CDR3nt: TGTGCCAGCAGTTCTGGACTAGCCCTGCCTGAGCAGTTCTTC; CDR3aa: CASSSGLALPEQFF
j_gene: TRBJ2-1; v_gene: TRBV18; abundance: NA; d_gene: NA; CDR3nt: TGTGCCAGCTCTAGCGGACGAAATGAGCAGTTCTTC; CDR3aa: CASSSGRNEQFF
j_gene: TRBJ1-4; v_gene: TRBV5-1; abundance: NA; d_gene: NA; CDR3nt: TGCGCCAGCAGCCCGGGCGGGCTCTTCGGGGAAAAACTGTTTTTT; CDR3aa: CASSPGGLFGEKLFF
j_gene: TRBJ1-4; v_gene: TRBV4-2; abundance: few; d_gene: NA; CDR3nt: TGTGCCAGCAGGGGCGACGCTAATGAAAAACTGTTTTTT; CDR3aa: CASRGDANEKLFF
j_gene: TRBJ1-2; v_gene: TRBV28; abundance: NA; d_gene: NA; CDR3nt: TGTGCCAGCAGTTTATTCCCGGGCTATGGCTACACCTTC; CDR3aa: CASSLFPGYGYTF
j_gene: TRBJ2-5; v_gene: TRBV2; abundance: NA; d_gene: NA; CDR3nt: TGTGCCAGCAGTGAAGGTATGGGCAGCCAAGAGACCCAGTACTTC; CDR3aa: CASSEGMGSQETQYF
j_gene: TRBJ2-1; v_gene: TRBV2; abundance: once; d_gene: NA; CDR3nt: TGTGCCAGCAGCCTCACCACTAGTTTCGTTGAGCAGTTCTTC; CDR3aa: CASSLTTSFVEQFF
j_gene: TRBJ1-5; v_gene: TRBV7-2; abundance: NA; d_gene: TRBD1; CDR3nt: TGTGCCAGCAGCTTCGGGACAGGGAGGTATCAGCCCCAGCATTTT; CDR3aa: CASSFGTGRYQPQHF
j_gene: TRBJ1-4; v_gene: TRBV4-3; abundance: NA; d_gene: NA; CDR3nt: TGCGCCAGCAGCCAAGGAACGATGGGGAGGGGAGAAAAACTGTTTTTT; CDR3aa: CASSQGTMGRGEKLFF
j_gene: TRBJ2-5; v_gene: TRBV24-1; abundance: NA; d_gene: TRBD1; CDR3nt: TGTGCCACCAGTGACCCCCAGACAGGGGCAGAGACCCAGTACTTC; CDR3aa: CATSDPQTGAETQYF
j_gene: TRBJ2-2; v_gene: TRBV5-1; abundance: NA; d_gene: NA; CDR3nt: TGCGCCAGCAGCTTGCGGGGCAGGGGCAGCACCGGGGAGCTGTTTTTT; CDR3aa: CASSLRGRGSTGELFF
j_gene: TRBJ1-2; v_gene: TRBV12-2; abundance: NA; d_gene: NA; CDR3nt: TGTGCAAGTCGCTTAGAGGGAGGTTATGGCTACACCTTC; CDR3aa: CASRLEGGYGYTF
j_gene: TRBJ2-1; v_gene: TRBV11-3; abundance: once; d_gene: TRBD2; CDR3nt: TGTGCCAGCAGCTTGCTAGCGGGGATTAGCAATGAGCAGTTCTTC; CDR3aa: CASSLLAGISNEQFF
j_gene: TRBJ1-6; v_gene: TRBV6-1; abundance: NA; d_gene: TRBD1; CDR3nt: TGTGCCAGCAGTGAGTCGGACAGGGGGTCGTGGTCACCCCTCCACTTT; CDR3aa: CASSESDRGSWSPLHF
j_gene: TRBJ2-7; v_gene: TRBV6-2/TRBV6-3; abundance: NA; d_gene: TRBD2; CDR3nt: TGTGCCAGCATCCCCGGGACTAAGCACTACGAGCAGTACTTC; CDR3aa: CASIPGTKHYEQYF
j_gene: TRBJ2-1; v_gene: TRBV5-1; abundance: once; d_gene: TRBD2; CDR3nt: TGCGCCAGCAGCTTAGCGGGAGCTTACAATGAGCAGTTCTTC; CDR3aa: CASSLAGAYNEQFF
j_gene: TRBJ1-1; v_gene: TRBV19; abundance: NA; d_gene: NA; CDR3nt: TGTGCCAGTAGTGTGACACCGAACACTGAAGCTTTCTTT; CDR3aa: CASSVTPNTEAFF
j_gene: TRBJ2-7; v_gene: TRBV4-2; abundance: few; d_gene: TRBD1; CDR3nt: TGTGCCAGCAGCCATGACAGGGGGCGCGAGCAGTACTTC; CDR3aa: CASSHDRGREQYF
j_gene: TRBJ2-3; v_gene: TRBV6-2/TRBV6-3; abundance: NA; d_gene: NA; CDR3nt: TGTGCCAGCAGTTACTCGTCGGTCACAGATACGCAGTATTTT; CDR3aa: CASSYSSVTDTQYF
j_gene: TRBJ2-7; v_gene: TRBV7-8; abundance: NA; d_gene: NA; CDR3nt: TGTGCCAGCAGGCCAGGCCCAGGGGATACCTACGAGCAGTACTTC; CDR3aa: CASRPGPGDTYEQYF
j_gene: TRBJ1-2; v_gene: TRBV6-2/TRBV6-3; abundance: NA; d_gene: TRBD1; CDR3nt: TGTGCCAGCAGTTCTCCGCCGGGACAGGGGGCGATTGGCTACACCTTC; CDR3aa: CASSSPPGQGAIGYTF
j_gene: TRBJ2-7; v_gene: TRBV6-6; abundance: few; d_gene: TRBD2; CDR3nt: TGTGCCAGCAGTGACACTAGCGGGAACTACGAGCAGTACTTC; CDR3aa: CASSDTSGNYEQYF
j_gene: TRBJ1-2; v_gene: TRBV9; abundance: NA; d_gene: NA; CDR3nt: TGTGCCAGCAGCGTAGGACTTACCCCCTATGGCTACACCTTC; CDR3aa: CASSVGLTPYGYTF
j_gene: TRBJ2-3; v_gene: TRBV4-3; abundance: NA; d_gene: NA; CDR3nt: TGCGCCAGCAGCCAAGAGCCAGAAGGGGTTAGCACAGATACGCAGTATTTT; CDR3aa: CASSQEPEGVSTDTQYF
j_gene: TRBJ2-1; v_gene: TRBV27; abundance: NA; d_gene: TRBD1; CDR3nt: TGTGCCAGCAGATCGGACAGGGGGCGTAACAATGAGCAGTTCTTC; CDR3aa: CASRSDRGRNNEQFF
j_gene: TRBJ1-5; v_gene: TRBV5-1; abundance: NA; d_gene: NA; CDR3nt: TGCGCCAGCAGCGAAAGGACAGATCAGCCCCAGCATTTT; CDR3aa: CASSERTDQPQHF
j_gene: TRBJ1-1; v_gene: TRBV4-3; abundance: NA; d_gene: NA; CDR3nt: TGCGCCAGCAGCCAAGATGTCGGGGTTTTTAACTTTAACACTGAAGCTTTCTTT; CDR3aa: CASSQDVGVFNFNTEAFF